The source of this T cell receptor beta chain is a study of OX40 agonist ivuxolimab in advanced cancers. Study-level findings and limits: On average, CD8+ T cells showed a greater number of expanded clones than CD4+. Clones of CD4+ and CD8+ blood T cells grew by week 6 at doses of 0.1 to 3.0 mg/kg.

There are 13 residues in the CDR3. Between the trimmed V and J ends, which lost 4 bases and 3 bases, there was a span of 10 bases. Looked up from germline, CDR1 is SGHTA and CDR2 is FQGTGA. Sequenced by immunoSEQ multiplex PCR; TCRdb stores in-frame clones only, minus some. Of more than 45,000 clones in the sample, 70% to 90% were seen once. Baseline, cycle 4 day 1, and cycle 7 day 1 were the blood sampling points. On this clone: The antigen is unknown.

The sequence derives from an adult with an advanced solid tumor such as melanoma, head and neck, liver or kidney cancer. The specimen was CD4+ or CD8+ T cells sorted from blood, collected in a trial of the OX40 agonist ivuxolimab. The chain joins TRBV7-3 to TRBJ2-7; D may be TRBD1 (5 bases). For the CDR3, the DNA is TGTGCCAGCAGCTCTGGACACGGCTACGAGCAGTACTTC. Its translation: CASSSGHGYEQYF.